These T cell receptor beta chains were read from a single sample in a study of cytomegalovirus exposure and HLA in healthy donors. Produced via immunoSEQ multiplex PCR; TCRdb's table is partial and in-frame only. The sample has over 110,000 clones; roughly 83% are singletons. The sample taken for sequencing was PBMCs. The receptors here all came from a female donor in good health and CMV-seronegative. The conserved cysteine and the conserved F or W are not part of the CDR3 here.

V gene,J gene,CDR3 protein
TRBV29-1,TRBJ2-1,SVRIAGETWEQF
TRBV30,TRBJ2-2,AWSEGAGELF
TRBV4-3,TRBJ2-7,ASSQDWREGYEQY
TRBV4-1,TRBJ1-1,ASSRSGGLGTEAF
TRBV11-3,TRBJ1-2,ASSLGRNYGYT
TRBV6-5,TRBJ2-7,ASSYSSPLRLGEQY
TRBV7-9,TRBJ2-7,ASSSTGTGYEQY
TRBV5-6,TRBJ2-1,ASSPPRLAVNEQF
TRBV5-1,TRBJ2-7,ASSSTSRVGEQY
TRBV7-9,TRBJ2-7,ASSLRAGGAYEQY
TRBV9,TRBJ1-1,ASSVGGAENTEAF
TRBV29-1,TRBJ2-7,SVVTAPFYEQY
TRBV7-8,TRBJ1-2,ASRGQGNYGYT
TRBV11-2,TRBJ1-2,ASSSQGADYGYT
TRBV7-9,TRBJ2-1,ASSFSGALAQEQF
TRBV10-3,TRBJ1-2,AISEPDRPYGYT